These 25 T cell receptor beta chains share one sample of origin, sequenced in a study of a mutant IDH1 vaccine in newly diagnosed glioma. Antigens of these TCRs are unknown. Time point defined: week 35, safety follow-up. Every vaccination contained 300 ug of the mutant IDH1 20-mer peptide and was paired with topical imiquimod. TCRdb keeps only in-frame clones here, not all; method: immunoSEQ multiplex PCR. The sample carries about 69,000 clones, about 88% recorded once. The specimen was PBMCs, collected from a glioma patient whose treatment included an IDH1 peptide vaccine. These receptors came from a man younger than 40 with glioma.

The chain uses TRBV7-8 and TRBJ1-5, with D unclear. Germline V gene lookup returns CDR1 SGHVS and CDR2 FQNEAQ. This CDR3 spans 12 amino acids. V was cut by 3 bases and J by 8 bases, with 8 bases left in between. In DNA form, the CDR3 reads TGTGCCAGCAGCTTCCGCGACGAGCCCCAGCATTTT. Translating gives CASSFRDEPQHF.

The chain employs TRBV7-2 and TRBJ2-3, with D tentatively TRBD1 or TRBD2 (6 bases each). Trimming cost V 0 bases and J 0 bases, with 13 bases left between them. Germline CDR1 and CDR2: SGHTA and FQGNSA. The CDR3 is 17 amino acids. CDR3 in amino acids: CASSLAWGRGSTDTQYF. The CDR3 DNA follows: TGTGCCAGCAGCTTAGCGTGGGGGCGGGGCAGCACAGATACGCAGTATTTT.

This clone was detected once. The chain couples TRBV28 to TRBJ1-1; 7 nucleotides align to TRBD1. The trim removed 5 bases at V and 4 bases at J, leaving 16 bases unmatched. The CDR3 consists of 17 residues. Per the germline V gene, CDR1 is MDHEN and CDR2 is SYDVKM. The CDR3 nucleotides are TGTGCCAGCAGTACCACCTATAGACAGGGACGGGGCACTGAAGCTTTCTTT. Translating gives CASSTTYRQGRGTEAFF. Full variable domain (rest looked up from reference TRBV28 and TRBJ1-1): DVKVTQSSRYLVKRTGEKVFLECVQDMDHENMFWYRQDPGLGLRLIYFSYDVKMKEKGDIPEGYSVSREKKERFSLILESASTNQTSMYLCASSTTYRQGRGTEAFFGQGTRLTVV.

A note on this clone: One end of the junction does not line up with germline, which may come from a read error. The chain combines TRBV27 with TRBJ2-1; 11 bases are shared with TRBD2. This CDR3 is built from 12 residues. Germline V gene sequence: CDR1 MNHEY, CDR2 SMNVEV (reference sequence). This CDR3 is CTAGLADNEQFF. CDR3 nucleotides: TGCACCGCGGGACTAGCGGACAATGAGCAGTTCTTC.

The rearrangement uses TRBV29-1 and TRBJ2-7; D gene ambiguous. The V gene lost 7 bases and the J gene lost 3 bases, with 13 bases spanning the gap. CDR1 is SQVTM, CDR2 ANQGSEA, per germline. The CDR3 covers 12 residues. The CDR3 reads CSGLDSHYEQYF. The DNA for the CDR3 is TGCAGCGGTTTAGACTCTCACTACGAGCAGTACTTC.

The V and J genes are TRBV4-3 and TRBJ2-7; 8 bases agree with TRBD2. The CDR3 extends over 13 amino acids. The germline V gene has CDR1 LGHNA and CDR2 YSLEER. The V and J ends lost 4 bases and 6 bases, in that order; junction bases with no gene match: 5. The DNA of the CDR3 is TGCGCCAGCAGCCCACCGGGACTAGGCGAGCAGTACTTC. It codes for CASSPPGLGEQYF.

The DNA for the CDR3 is TGTGCCAGCAGTTTGAGATATGAGCAGTTCTTC. It specifies CASSLRYEQFF. V is TRBV28 and J is TRBJ2-1; D is unresolved. The CDR3 is 11 amino acids. From germline, CDR1 is MDHEN and CDR2 SYDVKM. Trimming stripped 3 bases from V and 8 bases from J, with 5 bases between.

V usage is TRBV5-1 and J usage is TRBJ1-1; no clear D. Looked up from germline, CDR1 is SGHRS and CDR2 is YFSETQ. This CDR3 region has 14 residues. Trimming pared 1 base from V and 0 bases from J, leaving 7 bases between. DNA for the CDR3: TGCGCCAGCAGCTTGAGCAGGCTGAACACTGAAGCTTTCTTT. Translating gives CASSLSRLNTEAFF.

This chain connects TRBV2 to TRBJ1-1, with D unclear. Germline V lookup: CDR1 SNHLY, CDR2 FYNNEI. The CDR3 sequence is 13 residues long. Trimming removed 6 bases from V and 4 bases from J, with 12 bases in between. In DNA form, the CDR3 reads TGTGCCAGCAGCCAAGGAGGAGGCACTGAAGCTTTCTTT. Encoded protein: CASSQGGGTEAFF.

The CDR3 coding sequence is TGTGCCAGTAGTATTCCCGGGACAGGGAATCAGCCCCAGCATTTT. It encodes CASSIPGTGNQPQHF. This chain joins TRBV19 and TRBJ1-5; 9 bases are a match to TRBD1. CDR3 length: 15 residues. V trimming: 3 bases; J trimming: 4 bases; junction bases outside the gene matches: 4. Germline V gene sequence: CDR1 LNHDA, CDR2 SQIVND (reference sequence).

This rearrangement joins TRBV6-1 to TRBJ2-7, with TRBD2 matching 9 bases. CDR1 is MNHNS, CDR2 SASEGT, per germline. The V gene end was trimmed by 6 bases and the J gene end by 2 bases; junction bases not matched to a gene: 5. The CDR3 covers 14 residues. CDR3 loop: CASRRTSETYEQYF. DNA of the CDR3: TGTGCCAGCAGAAGGACTAGCGAGACCTACGAGCAGTACTTC.

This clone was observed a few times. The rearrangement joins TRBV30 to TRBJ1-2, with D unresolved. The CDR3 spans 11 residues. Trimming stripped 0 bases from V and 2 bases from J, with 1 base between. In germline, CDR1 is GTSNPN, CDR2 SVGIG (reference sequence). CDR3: CAWSVNYGYTF. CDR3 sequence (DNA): TGTGCCTGGAGTGTAAACTATGGCTACACCTTC.

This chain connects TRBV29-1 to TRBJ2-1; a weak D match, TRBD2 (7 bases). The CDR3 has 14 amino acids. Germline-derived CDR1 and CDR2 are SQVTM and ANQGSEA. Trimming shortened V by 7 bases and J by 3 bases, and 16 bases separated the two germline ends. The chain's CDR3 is CSGGGGQNYNEQFF. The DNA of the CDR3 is TGCAGCGGGGGCGGGGGCCAGAACTACAATGAGCAGTTCTTC.

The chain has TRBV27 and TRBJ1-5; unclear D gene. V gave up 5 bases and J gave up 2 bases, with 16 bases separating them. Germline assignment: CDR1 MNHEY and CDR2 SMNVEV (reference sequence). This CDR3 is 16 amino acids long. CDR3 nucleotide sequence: TGTGCCAGCAGTGATACCCCTCCGGGAGGCAATCAGCCCCAGCATTTT. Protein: CASSDTPPGGNQPQHF.

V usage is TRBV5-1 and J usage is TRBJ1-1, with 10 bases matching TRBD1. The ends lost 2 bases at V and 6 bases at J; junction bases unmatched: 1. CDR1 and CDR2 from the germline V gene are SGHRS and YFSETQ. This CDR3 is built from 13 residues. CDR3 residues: CASSLGTGAEAFF. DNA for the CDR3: TGCGCCAGCAGCTTAGGGACAGGGGCTGAAGCTTTCTTT.

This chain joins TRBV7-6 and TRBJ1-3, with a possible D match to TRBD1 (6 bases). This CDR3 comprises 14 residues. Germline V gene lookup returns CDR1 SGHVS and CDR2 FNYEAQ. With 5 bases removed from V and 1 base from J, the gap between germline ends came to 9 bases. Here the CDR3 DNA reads TGTGCCAGCAGCGCTGGGACATCTGGAAACACCATATATTTT. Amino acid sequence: CASSAGTSGNTIYF.

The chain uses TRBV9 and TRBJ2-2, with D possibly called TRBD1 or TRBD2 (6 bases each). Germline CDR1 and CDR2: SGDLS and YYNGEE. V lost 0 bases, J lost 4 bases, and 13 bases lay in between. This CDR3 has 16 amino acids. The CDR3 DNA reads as TGTGCCAGCAGCGTAGGGGGGGCTCTGCGCACCGGGGAGCTGTTTTTT. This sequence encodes CASSVGGALRTGELFF.

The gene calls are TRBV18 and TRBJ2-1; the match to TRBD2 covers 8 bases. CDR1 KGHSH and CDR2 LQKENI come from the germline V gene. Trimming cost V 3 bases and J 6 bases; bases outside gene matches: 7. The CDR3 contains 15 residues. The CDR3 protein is CASSPGLVKANEQFF. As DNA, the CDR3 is TGTGCCAGCTCACCGGGACTAGTGAAAGCCAATGAGCAGTTCTTC.

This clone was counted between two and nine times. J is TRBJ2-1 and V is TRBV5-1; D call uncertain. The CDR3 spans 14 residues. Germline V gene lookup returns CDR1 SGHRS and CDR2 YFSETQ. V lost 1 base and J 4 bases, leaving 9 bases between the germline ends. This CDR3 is CASSLPRQYNEQFF. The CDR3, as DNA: TGCGCCAGCAGCTTGCCGCGGCAGTACAATGAGCAGTTCTTC.

DNA of the CDR3: TGTGCCACCAGCCCCGCCCGGGACAGCCTTAATGAAAAACTGTTTTTT. Protein product: CATSPARDSLNEKLFF. The V call is TRBV15, the J call TRBJ1-4, with 7 bases that match TRBD1. Germline V gives CDR1 LNHNV, CDR2 YYDKDF (reference sequence). V shed 5 bases and J 4 bases; nucleotides not matched to a gene: 10. This CDR3 is 16 amino acids long.

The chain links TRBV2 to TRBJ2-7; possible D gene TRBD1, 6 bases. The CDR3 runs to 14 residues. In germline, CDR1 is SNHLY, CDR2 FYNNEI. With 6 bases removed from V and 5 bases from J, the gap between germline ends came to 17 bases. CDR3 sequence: CASSGTSIIHEQYF. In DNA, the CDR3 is TGTGCCAGCAGCGGGACAAGTATCATCCACGAGCAGTACTTC.

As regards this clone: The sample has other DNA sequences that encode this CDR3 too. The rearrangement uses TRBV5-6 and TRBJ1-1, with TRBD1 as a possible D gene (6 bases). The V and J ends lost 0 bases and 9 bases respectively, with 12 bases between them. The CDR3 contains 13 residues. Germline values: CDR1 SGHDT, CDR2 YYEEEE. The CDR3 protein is CASSLVDSPKAFF. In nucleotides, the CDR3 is TGTGCCAGCAGCTTGGTGGACAGCCCTAAAGCTTTCTTT.

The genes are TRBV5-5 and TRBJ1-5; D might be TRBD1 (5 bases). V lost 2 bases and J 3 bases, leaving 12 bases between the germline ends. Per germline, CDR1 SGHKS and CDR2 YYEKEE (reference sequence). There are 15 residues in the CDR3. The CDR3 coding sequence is TGTGCCAGCAGCTTATCCACAGGTTCCAATCAGCCCCAGCATTTT. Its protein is CASSLSTGSNQPQHF.

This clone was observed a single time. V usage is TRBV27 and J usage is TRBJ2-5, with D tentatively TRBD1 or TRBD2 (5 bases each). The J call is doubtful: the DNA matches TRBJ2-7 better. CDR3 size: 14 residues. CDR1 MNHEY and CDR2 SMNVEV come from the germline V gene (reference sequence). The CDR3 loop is CASSSGLSPYEQYF. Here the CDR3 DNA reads TGTGCCAGCAGTTCGGGGCTATCCCCCTACGAGCAGTACTTC.

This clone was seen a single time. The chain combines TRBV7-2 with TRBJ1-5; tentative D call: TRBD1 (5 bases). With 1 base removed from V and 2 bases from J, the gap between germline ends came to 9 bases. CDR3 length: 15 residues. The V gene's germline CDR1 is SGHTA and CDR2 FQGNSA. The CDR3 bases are TGTGCCAGCAGCTTAGAGACAGCTCGCAATCAGCCCCAGCATTTT. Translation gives CASSLETARNQPQHF.